The 22 T cell receptor beta chains given below trace back to one sample, sequenced in a study of blood T cell repertoires in COVID-19. Sequenced by immunoSEQ multiplex PCR; TCRdb stores in-frame clones only, minus some. Of 200,000 to 250,000 clones listed, over 65% were seen once; the top ten hold 3% to 4%. The sequencing sample was made of PBMCs or T cells enriched from blood (not recorded which). The receptors shown here come from a woman aged 55 to 70 who had recovered from COVID-19.

In this sample, this clone turned up once. The V call is TRBV29-1, the J call TRBJ2-5; possible D gene TRBD1, 6 bases. Germline V gives CDR1 SQVTM, CDR2 ANQGSEA. Trimming left V 2 bases short and J 2 bases short, with 9 bases between. The CDR3 has 13 residues. The CDR3, as DNA: TGCAGCGTTGAAAGGGACATACAAGAGACCCAGTACTTC. It codes for CSVERDIQETQYF. Together with reference TRBV29-1 and TRBJ2-5, the CDR3 gives the full variable domain: SAVISQKPSRDICQRGTSLTIQCQVDSQVTMMFWYRQQPGQSLTLIATANQGSEATYESGFVIDKFPISRPNLTFSTLTVSNMSPEDSSIYLCSVERDIQETQYFGPGTRLLVL.

The V and J genes are TRBV19 and TRBJ2-2; a possible D gene is TRBD2 (5 bases). Trimming removed 3 bases at V and 4 bases at J, with 9 bases between. The CDR3 extends over 14 amino acids. Per germline, CDR1 LNHDA and CDR2 SQIVND (reference sequence). In DNA form, the CDR3 reads TGTGCCAGTAGTATCGCTCTAGCCACCGGGGAGCTGTTTTTT. Its translation: CASSIALATGELFF.

The rearrangement joins TRBV7-8 to TRBJ1-3, with D tentatively TRBD1 (5 bases). This CDR3 comprises 15 residues. Trimming left V 4 bases short and J 4 bases short, with 14 bases between. Germline values: CDR1 SGHVS, CDR2 FQNEAQ. The CDR3 sequence is CASSSSGRGGNTIYF. CDR3 coding DNA: TGTGCCAGCAGCTCCTCGGGGAGGGGAGGAAACACCATATATTTT.

The genes are TRBV6-5 and TRBJ1-2; 9 bases are a match to TRBD1. Losses at the gene ends were 6 bases for V and 4 bases for J; bases not matched to a gene: 9. CDR1 is MNHEY, CDR2 SVGAGI, per germline. The CDR3 totals 15 residues. CDR3 bases: TGTGCCAGCAGGTCAACAGGGGGCTCGGTCTATGGCTACACCTTC. It translates to CASRSTGGSVYGYTF.

This clone occurred once. The genes are TRBV5-4 and TRBJ1-6, with 7 bases identical to TRBD1. The length of the CDR3 is 15 residues. Germline-derived CDR1 and CDR2 are SGHNT and YYREEE (reference sequence). The J segment lost 9 bases and the V segment lost 1 base, leaving 7 bases of the junction unmatched. In DNA form, the CDR3 reads TGTGCCAGCAGCTTGATGGTCCAGGGGGGTTCACCCCTCCACTTT. Its translation is CASSLMVQGGSPLHF. Supplemented by reference TRBV5-4 and TRBJ1-6, the full variable domain reads ETGVTQSPTHLIKTRGQQVTLRCSSQSGHNTVSWYQQALGQGPQFIFQYYREEENGRGNFPPRFSGLQFPNYSSELNVNALELDDSALYLCASSLMVQGGSPLHFGNGTRLTVT.

This clone came up once. The rearrangement uses TRBV7-9 and TRBJ2-7, with 10 bases that match TRBD1. Germline V gives CDR1 SEHNR, CDR2 FQNEAQ (reference sequence). With V trimmed by 2 bases and J by 3 bases, 10 bases remained unmatched. There are 17 residues in the CDR3. The CDR3 here is CASSLIFSGQGIYEQYF. The CDR3, as DNA: TGTGCCAGCAGCTTAATTTTCTCGGGACAGGGGATCTACGAGCAGTACTTC.

The chain uses TRBV6-5 and TRBJ2-3, with 7 bases aligning to TRBD2. Germline assignment: CDR1 MNHEY and CDR2 SVGAGI. With 10 bases clipped from V and 2 bases from J, the junction kept 9 bases outside the gene matches. This CDR3 has 14 amino acids. CDR3 sequence (DNA): TGTGCCACCCAAAGGGGACTAAACACAGATACGCAGTATTTT. Encoded protein: CATQRGLNTDTQYF.

The chain is built from TRBV7-8 and TRBJ1-2; possible D gene TRBD1, 5 bases. V lost 6 bases and J lost 3, with 20 bases in between. Germline V gene lookup returns CDR1 SGHVS and CDR2 FQNEAQ. This CDR3 is 16 amino acids long. CDR3 sequence (DNA): TGTGCCAGCAGGTCGGGGGGGAGTGCCCAGGACTATGGCTACACCTTC. It codes for CASRSGGSAQDYGYTF.

V and J are TRBV19 and TRBJ2-1; TRBD2 agrees at 9 bases. Unmatched junction bases numbered 14, after V lost 1 base and J lost 4 bases. Germline V gives CDR1 LNHDA, CDR2 SQIVND (reference sequence). The CDR3 length is 19 residues. The CDR3 reads CASSIAPAGGSLRYNEQFF. The CDR3 bases are TGTGCCAGTAGTATAGCTCCAGCGGGGGGCTCCTTAAGGTACAATGAGCAGTTCTTC. Filled out from reference TRBV19 and TRBJ2-1, the complete variable domain reads DGGITQSPKYLFRKEGQNVTLSCEQNLNHDAMYWYRQDPGQGLRLIYYSQIVNDFQKGDIAEGYSVSREKKESFPLTVTSAQKNPTAFYLCASSIAPAGGSLRYNEQFFGPGTRLTVL.

The V call is TRBV5-1, the J call TRBJ2-2; the match to TRBD1 covers 7 bases. The CDR3 spans 15 residues. Germline CDR1 and CDR2: SGHRS and YFSETQ. The V gene end was trimmed by 2 bases and the J gene end by 3 bases; junction bases not matched to a gene: 4. CDR3 region: CASSFGTAHTGELFF. Here the CDR3 DNA reads TGCGCCAGCAGCTTCGGGACAGCCCACACCGGGGAGCTGTTTTTT.

This chain links TRBV6-6 with TRBJ1-3; 10 bases are a match to TRBD1. This CDR3 contains 15 residues. The germline V gene has CDR1 MNHNY and CDR2 SVGAGI (reference sequence). The V gene end was trimmed by 5 bases and the J gene end by 4 bases; junction bases not matched to a gene: 5. CDR3 protein: CASSQTGGDGNTIYF. The CDR3 DNA sequence: TGTGCCAGCAGTCAGACAGGGGGCGACGGAAACACCATATATTTT.

The chain links TRBV7-9 to TRBJ1-4; D unclear. Germline V gene lookup returns CDR1 SEHNR and CDR2 FQNEAQ (reference sequence). There are 15 residues in the CDR3. V shed 5 bases and J shed 8 bases, with 18 bases lying between them. CDR3 protein: CASSPRIPWKEKLFF. CDR3 bases: TGTGCCAGCAGCCCTAGGATACCTTGGAAGGAAAAACTGTTTTTT.

The CDR3 DNA sequence: TGTGCCAGCAGCCAGGGCCCTGTTCAAGAGACCCAGTACTTC. This encodes CASSQGPVQETQYF. The gene calls are TRBV11-2 and TRBJ2-5, with D possibly being TRBD1 (5 bases). V was shortened by 5 bases and J by 2 bases, with 12 bases between the two germline ends. Germline CDR1 is SGHAT and CDR2 is FQNNGV. The CDR3 covers 14 residues.

This chain connects TRBV5-1 to TRBJ2-1; 10 bases are shared with TRBD2. Germline trimming cut 0 bases from V and 0 bases from J; bases unmatched to any gene: 3. This CDR3 has 17 residues. Germline assignment: CDR1 SGHRS and CDR2 YFSETQ. The CDR3 here is CASSLAPSGSSYNEQFF. In nucleotides, the CDR3 is TGCGCCAGCAGCTTGGCCCCTAGCGGGAGCTCCTACAATGAGCAGTTCTTC.

This clone occurred a few times. The rearrangement uses TRBV29-1 and TRBJ2-3; no reliable D call. CDR3 length: 12 residues. V gave up 3 bases and J gave up 4 bases, with 8 bases separating them. CDR1 is SQVTM and CDR2 is ANQGSEA in the germline V gene. CDR3 protein: CSVDLVADTQYF. The CDR3 coding sequence is TGCAGCGTTGATCTAGTGGCAGATACGCAGTATTTT.

This clone was seen only once. CDR3 protein: CASSTTVGTRNTIYF. The CDR3 nucleotides are TGTGCCAGTAGCACAACAGTGGGTACGCGAAACACCATATATTTT. The V and J genes are TRBV19 and TRBJ1-3; D gene ambiguous. This CDR3 is built from 15 residues. Per germline, CDR1 LNHDA and CDR2 SQIVND (reference sequence). Between the trimmed V and J ends, which lost 6 bases and 5 bases, there was a span of 17 bases. Together with reference TRBV19 and TRBJ1-3, the CDR3 gives the full variable domain: DGGITQSPKYLFRKEGQNVTLSCEQNLNHDAMYWYRQDPGQGLRLIYYSQIVNDFQKGDIAEGYSVSREKKESFPLTVTSAQKNPTAFYLCASSTTVGTRNTIYFGEGSWLTVV.

CDR3 sequence: CASSEGVGRATDTQYF. DNA of the CDR3: TGTGCCAGCAGTGAAGGTGTCGGGAGGGCCACAGATACGCAGTATTTT. This chain links TRBV2 with TRBJ2-3; 8 bases match TRBD2. Trimming took 1 base from V and 2 from J; bases not matched to a gene: 5. Germline V gives CDR1 SNHLY, CDR2 FYNNEI. The CDR3 loop spans 16 amino acids.

CDR3 sequence reads: CASSHRGRDTEAFF. The CDR3 DNA is TGTGCCAGCAGCCACAGGGGGCGAGACACTGAAGCTTTCTTT. The rearrangement uses TRBV3-1 (or the pseudogene TRBV3-2) and TRBJ1-1; TRBD1 agrees at 8 bases. Germline V CDR1 and CDR2: LGHDT, YNNKEL (reference sequence). The CDR3 contains 14 residues. V was pared by 3 bases and J by 3 bases, with 3 bases of the junction left unmatched.

CDR3 bases: TGTGCCAGCAGCTTAGCCCTAGCGGGGGGACTCGGCGGGGAGCTGTTTTTT. It specifies CASSLALAGGLGGELFF. The V gene is TRBV13, the J gene TRBJ2-2; 11 bases line up with TRBD2. This CDR3 contains 17 residues. CDR1 and CDR2 from the germline V gene are PRHDT and FYEKMQ (reference sequence). V shed 1 base and J 7 bases; nucleotides not matched to a gene: 8. Complete variable domain (other parts from reference TRBV13 and TRBJ2-2): AAGVIQSPRHLIKEKRETATLKCYPIPRHDTVYWYQQGPGQDPQFLISFYEKMQSDKGSIPDRFSAQQFSDYHSELNMSSLELGDSALYFCASSLALAGGLGGELFFGEGSRLTVL.

The rearrangement uses TRBV7-2 and TRBJ2-1; D unresolved. The V gene's germline CDR1 is SGHTA and CDR2 FQGNSA. The CDR3 is made up of 15 amino acids. V lost 4 bases and J 0 bases, leaving 10 bases between the germline ends. The CDR3 here is CASSYRSTSYNEQFF. The CDR3 nucleotides are TGTGCCAGCAGCTATCGAAGCACCTCCTACAATGAGCAGTTCTTC. Full variable domain (missing parts from reference TRBV7-2 and TRBJ2-1): GAGVSQSPSNKVTEKGKDVELRCDPISGHTALYWYRQSLGQGLEFLIYFQGNSAPDKSGLPSDRFSAERTGGSVSTLTIQRTQQEDSAVYLCASSYRSTSYNEQFFGPGTRLTVL.

V usage is TRBV7-3 and J usage is TRBJ2-3, with D uncertain. V dropped 1 base and J dropped 0 bases, with 5 bases sitting between them. CDR3 length: 14 amino acids. CDR1 is SGHTA, CDR2 FQGTGA, per germline. This CDR3 is CASSLRASTDTQYF. The CDR3 region has the DNA TGTGCCAGCAGCTTAAGGGCCAGCACAGATACGCAGTATTTT.

V gene TRBV7-2 combines with J gene TRBJ1-5; maybe TRBD1 (5 bases). Germline V CDR1 and CDR2: SGHTA, FQGNSA. CDR3 length: 18 residues. Trimming removed 3 bases at V and 5 bases at J, with 23 bases between. This chain's CDR3 is CASSLGLGTGRVDQPQHF. The CDR3 DNA follows: TGTGCCAGCAGCTTGGGTCTGGGTACAGGAAGGGTGGATCAGCCCCAGCATTTT. The variable domain in full, with the rest retrieved from reference TRBV7-2 and TRBJ1-5, is GAGVSQSPSNKVTEKGKDVELRCDPISGHTALYWYRQSLGQGLEFLIYFQGNSAPDKSGLPSDRFSAERTGGSVSTLTIQRTQQEDSAVYLCASSLGLGTGRVDQPQHFGDGTRLSIL.